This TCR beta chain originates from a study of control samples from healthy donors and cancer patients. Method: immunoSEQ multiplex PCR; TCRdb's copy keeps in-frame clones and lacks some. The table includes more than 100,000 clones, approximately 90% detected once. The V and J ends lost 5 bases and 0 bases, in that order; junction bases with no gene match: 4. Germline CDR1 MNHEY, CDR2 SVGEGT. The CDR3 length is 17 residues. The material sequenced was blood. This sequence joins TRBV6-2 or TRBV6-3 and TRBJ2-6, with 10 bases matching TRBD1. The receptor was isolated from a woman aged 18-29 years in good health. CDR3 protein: CASSRRQGASGANVLTF. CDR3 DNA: TGTGCCAGCAGTAGAAGACAGGGGGCCTCTGGGGCCAACGTCCTGACTTTC.